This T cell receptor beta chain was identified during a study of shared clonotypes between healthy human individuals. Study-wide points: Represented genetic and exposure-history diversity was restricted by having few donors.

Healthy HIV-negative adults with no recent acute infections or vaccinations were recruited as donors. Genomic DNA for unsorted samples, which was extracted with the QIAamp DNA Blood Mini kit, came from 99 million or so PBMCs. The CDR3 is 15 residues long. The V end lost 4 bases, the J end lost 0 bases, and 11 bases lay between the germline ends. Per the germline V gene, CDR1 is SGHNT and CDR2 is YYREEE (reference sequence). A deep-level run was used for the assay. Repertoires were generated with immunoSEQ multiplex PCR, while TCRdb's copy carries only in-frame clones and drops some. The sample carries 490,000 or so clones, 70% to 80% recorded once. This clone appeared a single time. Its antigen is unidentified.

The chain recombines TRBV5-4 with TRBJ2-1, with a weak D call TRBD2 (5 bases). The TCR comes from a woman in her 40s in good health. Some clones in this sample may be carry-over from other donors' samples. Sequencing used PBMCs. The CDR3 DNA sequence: TGTGCCAGCAGCCCAGGACTTACCTCCTACAATGAGCAGTTCTTC. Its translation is CASSPGLTSYNEQFF.